This T cell receptor (beta chain) was obtained from a study of cytomegalovirus exposure and HLA in healthy donors. The V gene end was trimmed by 2 bases and the J gene end by 8 bases; junction bases not matched to a gene: 12. Germline lookup yields CDR1 LNHDA and CDR2 SQIVND (reference sequence). This CDR3 is 17 amino acids long. Amplification used 60 Vbeta primers and 13 Jbeta primers. Sequencing used immunoSEQ multiplex PCR; TCRdb keeps in-frame clones, though not all of them. The data contain 100,000 to 150,000 clones, over 75% of them singletons. This clone was found once. Specimen: PBMCs. The sequence was obtained from a man between 18 and 29 years old in good health and CMV-seropositive. This chain uses TRBV19 with TRBJ2-1; TRBD2 matches at 10 bases. The CDR3 loop is CASSISHRLAGAYEQFF. CDR3 bases: TGTGCCAGTAGTATATCTCATCGCCTAGCGGGAGCCTATGAGCAGTTCTTC.